This T cell receptor beta chain was identified in a study of PD-L1 blockade in urothelial cancer. Synthetic templates analogous to TCR were spiked into all PCRs individually. The assay was immunoSEQ multiplex PCR, and TCRdb's table has in-frame clones only and misses some. Among tens of thousands of clones listed, 90% were seen once. There are 18 residues in the CDR3. The junction had 10 bases not matched to a gene; V was cut back by 3 bases and J by 1 base. The germline CDR1 and CDR2 sequences are LNHDA and SQIVND (reference sequence). Noted time point: pretreatment peripheral blood. This specimen was PBMCs, taken around atezolizumab (anti-PD-L1) treatment. This chain connects TRBV19 to TRBJ2-5, with 11 bases fitting TRBD2. The origin of this receptor is a man aged 55 to 70 with urothelial cancer. CDR3 in DNA: TGTGCCAGTAGTATCATGACTAGCGGGACAATTTCCCAAGAGACCCAGTACTTC. It specifies CASSIMTSGTISQETQYF.